This T cell receptor (beta chain) derives from a study of shared clonotypes between healthy human individuals. In germline, CDR1 is SGHVS, CDR2 FQNEAQ. There are 15 residues in the CDR3. V was cut by 4 bases and J by 3 bases, with 16 bases left in between. Spread over ten immunoSEQ deep assay plates, unsorted PBMC DNA underwent sequencing. Clones were sequenced by immunoSEQ multiplex PCR, and TCRdb holds only the in-frame ones, with some missing. The sample has 400,000 to 550,000 clones; around 79% are singletons. The sequence came from a woman in her thirties or forties in good health. Some clones in this sample may be carry-over from other donors' samples. The material sequenced was PBMCs. The chain uses TRBV7-8 and TRBJ2-7; tentatively, D is TRBD1 or TRBD2 (5 bases each). The CDR3 DNA reads TGTGCCAGCAGCTCCTTCTGGGGGAAGGACTACGAGCAGTACTTC. This encodes CASSSFWGKDYEQYF.